The 9 T cell receptor beta chains presented below share a single source sample, sequenced in a study of OX40 agonist ivuxolimab in advanced cancers. Profiled with immunoSEQ multiplex PCR; TCRdb holds only in-frame clones, not every one. This table has 35,000 to 45,000 clones, 80% to 90% appearing once. Sequencing used CD4+ or CD8+ T cells sorted from blood, obtained in a trial of the OX40 agonist ivuxolimab. The receptors here all came from an adult with an advanced solid tumor such as melanoma, head and neck, liver or kidney cancer.

This clone was detected once. This sequence joins TRBV7-9 and TRBJ1-2, with D possibly TRBD1 on 5 matching bases. V lost 1 base and J 6 bases, leaving 12 bases between the germline ends. The CDR3 extends over 14 amino acids. The V gene's germline CDR1 is SEHNR and CDR2 FQNEAQ (reference sequence). The chain's CDR3 is CASSLVSFRDGYTF. In DNA form, the CDR3 reads TGTGCCAGCAGCTTAGTCTCTTTCAGGGATGGCTACACCTTC.

The CDR3: CASSLGDRGAYEQYF. The CDR3 DNA is TGTGCCAGCAGCTTAGGAGACAGGGGTGCCTACGAGCAGTACTTC. The V and J genes are TRBV7-9 and TRBJ2-7; 8 nucleotides match TRBD1. The germline gives CDR1 SEHNR, CDR2 FQNEAQ (reference sequence). The V and J ends lost 1 base and 2 bases, in that order; junction bases with no gene match: 4. This CDR3 is built from 15 residues. The full variable domain, with the rest looked up from reference TRBV7-9 and TRBJ2-7, is DTGVSQNPRHKITKRGQNVTFRCDPISEHNRLYWYRQTLGQGPEFLTYFQNEAQLEKSRLLSDRFSAERPKGSFSTLEIQRTEQGDSAMYLCASSLGDRGAYEQYFGPGTRLTVT.

The chain is built from TRBV5-4 and TRBJ1-4; 7 bases are a match to TRBD1. This CDR3 contains 15 residues. CDR1 SGHNT and CDR2 YYREEE come from the germline V gene (reference sequence). J lost 2 bases, V lost 1 base, and 2 bases had no gene match. CDR3 nucleotide sequence: TGTGCCAGCAGCTTGACAGGGGATACTAATGAAAAACTGTTTTTT. It translates to CASSLTGDTNEKLFF.

This clone was seen only once. The CDR3 loop reads CASSYTGTDYEQYF. CDR3 DNA: TGTGCCAGCAGCTACACCGGGACAGACTACGAGCAGTACTTC. J is TRBJ2-7 and V is TRBV27; 7 bases line up with TRBD1. J was trimmed by 3 bases and V by 6 bases; bases with no gene match: 8. Germline V gene data show CDR1 as MNHEY and CDR2 as SMNVEV (reference sequence). The CDR3 is 14 residues long.

The V call is TRBV11-2, the J call TRBJ2-5; D perhaps matches TRBD1 (6 bases). V was pared by 2 bases and J by 14 bases, with 15 bases between. CDR1 and CDR2 from the germline V gene are SGHAT and FQNNGV. This CDR3 has 12 amino acids. In nucleotides, the CDR3 is TGTGCCAGCAGCTTAACTACGACAGGACCCTACTTC. Translation: CASSLTTTGPYF. Combining the CDR3 with reference TRBV11-2 and TRBJ2-5 gives the whole variable domain EAGVAQSPRYKIIEKRQSVAFWCNPISGHATLYWYQQILGQGPKLLIQFQNNGVVDDSQLPKDRFSAERLKGVDSTLKIQPAKLEDSAVYLCASSLTTTGPYFGPGTRLLVL.

V is TRBV9 and J is TRBJ1-4; possibly TRBD1 for D (6 bases). The CDR3 has 17 residues. V was pared by 0 bases and J by 3 bases, with 15 bases between. The V gene's germline CDR1 is SGDLS and CDR2 YYNGEE. In nucleotides, the CDR3 is TGTGCCAGCAGCGTAGATCACAGGGTAGGGTCTAATGAAAAACTGTTTTTT. Translating gives CASSVDHRVGSNEKLFF. Full variable domain (remainder filled in from reference TRBV9 and TRBJ1-4): DSGVTQTPKHLITATGQRVTLRCSPRSGDLSVYWYQQSLDQGLQFLIQYYNGEERAKGNILERFSAQQFPDLHSELNLSSLELGDSALYFCASSVDHRVGSNEKLFFGSGTQLSVL.

The chain recombines TRBV27 with TRBJ2-7; D unresolved. The germline gives CDR1 MNHEY, CDR2 SMNVEV (reference sequence). Trimming left V 3 bases short and J 2 bases short, with 8 bases between. This CDR3 region has 13 residues. The DNA of the CDR3 is TGTGCCAGCAGTTTGGGTCCGACCTACGAGCAGTACTTC. Amino acids: CASSLGPTYEQYF.

The sample holds a few counts of this clone. This chain connects TRBV20-1 to TRBJ1-3; D not certain. Trimming removed 3 bases at V and 5 bases at J, with 5 bases between. The germline CDR1 and CDR2 sequences are DFQATT and SNEGSKA (reference sequence). CDR3 length: 11 amino acids. The CDR3 bases are TGCAGTGCTAGCCTGCGAAACACCATATATTTT. Translated: CSASLRNTIYF.

The V gene is TRBV19, the J gene TRBJ2-6; D perhaps matches TRBD1 (6 bases). Germline V gene lookup returns CDR1 LNHDA and CDR2 SQIVND (reference sequence). Trimming took 2 bases from V and 4 from J, leaving 12 bases between them. This CDR3 spans 16 amino acids. CDR3 DNA sequence: TGTGCCAGTAGTATAAGCACAGGGACCGGGGCCAACGTCCTGACTTTC. Translation gives CASSISTGTGANVLTF.